This T cell receptor (beta chain) stems from a study of blood T cell repertoires in COVID-19. Study summary: The analysed material was cDNA or gDNA that came from T cells, B-cell-depleted T cells, or PBMCs.

Original processing notes: Quantification of nucleated cells was approximated via reference gene primer amplification. Here immunoSEQ multiplex PCR was the method, and the copy in TCRdb shows in-frame clones only, minus some. The V and J calls and clone size were taken over from that table, and D and trimming were inferred from the DNA. The sample includes fewer than 300,000 clones, approximately 92% of them seen just once. V dropped 5 bases and J dropped 2 bases, with 11 bases sitting between them. Germline CDR1 SGHTA, CDR2 FQGNSA. This CDR3 region has 14 residues. Participants spanned ages roughly 18 to 90 years and resided in about 24 US areas. Recovered status applied to Cohort 3 donors who had two consecutive negative PCRs. It also applied to those with clearance or with symptom resolution.

Source material: PBMCs or T cells enriched from blood (not recorded which). J is TRBJ2-3 and V is TRBV7-2; weak D call: TRBD2 (6 bases). This TCR came from a woman in her thirties who had recovered from COVID-19. Here the CDR3 DNA reads TGTGCCAGCAGCCTCGGGACTCCCACAGATACGCAGTATTTT. Its translation: CASSLGTPTDTQYF.